Listed here are 7 T cell receptor beta chains from one sample, sequenced in a study of Ad26.COV2.S vaccination and SARS-CoV-2 variants. Regarding treatment: roughly 20 received Ad26.COV2.S at low or high dose, single or two shots; 5 received placebo; per-sample allocation not given. Sampling was performed 63 days after the first vaccine or placebo injection. Only in-frame clones appear in the TCRdb table, and some are missing; sequencing was by immunoSEQ multiplex PCR. The sample contains roughly 420,000 clones, 89% of which appear only once. Sequences were derived from peripheral blood, sampled in a trial of Ad26.COV2.S vaccine versus placebo. The receptors shown here come from a person aged 18-65 years who received the Ad26.COV2.S COVID-19 vaccine or a placebo.

Here the CDR3 DNA reads TGTGCCAGCAGGGGTGAGGGTGAGCAGTTCTTC. It encodes CASRGEGEQFF. V usage is TRBV7-9 and J usage is TRBJ2-1, with a tentative D call TRBD2 (5 bases). The CDR3 spans 11 residues. Trimming left V 6 bases short and J 9 bases short, with 9 bases between. Germline lookup yields CDR1 SEHNR and CDR2 FQNEAQ (reference sequence).

The rearrangement joins TRBV6-1 to TRBJ1-2; TRBD1 might be the D (6 bases). This CDR3 spans 16 amino acids. V lost 4 bases and J 3 bases, leaving 18 bases between the germline ends. CDR1 MNHNS and CDR2 SASEGT come from the germline V gene. CDR3 sequence reads: CASSGGGVVIDYGYTF. The CDR3, as DNA: TGTGCCAGCAGTGGCGGGGGCGTAGTTATTGACTATGGCTACACCTTC.

The CDR3 loop is CAWGGNGEKLFF. The CDR3 coding sequence is TGTGCCTGGGGGGGGAATGGGGAAAAACTGTTTTTT. This chain links TRBV30 with TRBJ1-4; possibly TRBD1 for D (5 bases). The CDR3 contains 12 residues. In germline, CDR1 is GTSNPN, CDR2 SVGIG (reference sequence). Trimming took off 5 bases at V and 8 bases at J, with 12 bases between the two ends.

This chain connects TRBV18 to TRBJ2-5, with 7 bases aligning to TRBD2. The CDR3 totals 11 residues. Germline trimming cut 2 bases from V and 10 bases from J; bases unmatched to any gene: 1. Germline V gene data show CDR1 as KGHSH and CDR2 as LQKENI. This CDR3 reads CASSPREGQYF. In DNA form, the CDR3 reads TGTGCCAGCTCACCAAGGGAGGGCCAGTACTTC.

The chain employs TRBV7-9 and TRBJ1-1; D perhaps matches TRBD1 (6 bases). Trimming left V 5 bases short and J 9 bases short, with 10 bases between. This CDR3 comprises 11 residues. Germline V gene lookup returns CDR1 SEHNR and CDR2 FQNEAQ (reference sequence). The CDR3 protein is CASSNRDKAFF. The CDR3 DNA is TGTGCCAGCAGCAACCGGGACAAAGCTTTCTTT. The variable domain in full, completed from reference TRBV7-9 and TRBJ1-1, reads DTGVSQNPRHKITKRGQNVTFRCDPISEHNRLYWYRQTLGQGPEFLTYFQNEAQLEKSRLLSDRFSAERPKGSFSTLEIQRTEQGDSAMYLCASSNRDKAFFGQGTRLTVV.

The V and J genes are TRBV7-8 and TRBJ1-2; perhaps TRBD1 as D (5 bases). With 1 base removed from V and 6 bases from J, the gap between germline ends came to 9 bases. The V gene's germline CDR1 is SGHVS and CDR2 FQNEAQ. The CDR3 runs 13 residues. The CDR3 region has the DNA TGTGCCAGCAGCTTAGGCGAGGGGCATGGCTACACCTTC. This gives the protein CASSLGEGHGYTF. The entire variable domain, with the rest obtained from reference TRBV7-8 and TRBJ1-2, is as follows: GAGVSQSPRYKVAKRGQDVALRCDPISGHVSLFWYQQALGQGPEFLTYFQNEAQLDKSGLPSDRFFAERPEGSVSTLKIQRTQQEDSAVYLCASSLGEGHGYTFGSGTRLTVV.

The chain couples TRBV1 to TRBJ2-7; the table's D call, TRBD1, was not checked against the DNA. TRBV1 is a documented pseudogene. CDR3 size: 16 residues. CDR3 nucleotides: TGCACCAGCAGCCAACCAAGCCTGCAGGGGGCGGACGAGCAGTACTTC. It is translated as CTSSQPSLQGADEQYF.